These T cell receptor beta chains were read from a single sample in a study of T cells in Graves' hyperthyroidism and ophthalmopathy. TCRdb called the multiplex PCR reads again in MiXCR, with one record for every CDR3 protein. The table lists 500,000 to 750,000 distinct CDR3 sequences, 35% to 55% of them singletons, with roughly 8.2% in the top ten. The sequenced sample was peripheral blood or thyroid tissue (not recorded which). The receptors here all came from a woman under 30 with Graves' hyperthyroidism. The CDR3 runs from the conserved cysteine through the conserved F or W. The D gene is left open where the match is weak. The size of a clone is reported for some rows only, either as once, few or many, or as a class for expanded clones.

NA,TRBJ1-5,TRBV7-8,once,CASSQIHQPQHF,TGTGCCAGCAGCCAGATTCATCAGCCCCAGCATTTT
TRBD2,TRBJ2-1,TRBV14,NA,CASSQESGGPYNEQFF,TGTGCCAGCAGCCAAGAATCGGGAGGGCCCTACAATGAGCAGTTCTTC
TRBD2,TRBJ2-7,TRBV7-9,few,CASSHSGTTYEQYF,TGTGCCAGCAGCCATAGCGGGACCACCTACGAGCAGTACTTC
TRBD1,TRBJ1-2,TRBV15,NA,CATSSSQGRFGYTF,TGTGCCACCAGCAGTTCACAGGGGAGGTTTGGCTACACCTTC
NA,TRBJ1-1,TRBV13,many,CASSHLDGNTEAFF,TGTGCCAGCAGCCACCTTGACGGTAACACTGAAGCTTTCTTT
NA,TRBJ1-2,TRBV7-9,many,CASSSTGLGTFGYTF,TGTGCCAGCAGCTCCACCGGATTGGGGACCTTTGGCTACACCTTC
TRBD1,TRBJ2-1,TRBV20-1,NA,CSARVDRGYNEQFF,TGCAGTGCTAGGGTCGACAGGGGGTACAATGAGCAGTTCTTC
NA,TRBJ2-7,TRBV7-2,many,CASSTLAYEQYF,TGTGCCAGCAGCACACTAGCTTACGAGCAGTACTTC
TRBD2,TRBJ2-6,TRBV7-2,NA,CASRHGWQGGPGANVLTF,TGTGCCAGCAGACATGGTTGGCAGGGAGGGCCTGGGGCCAACGTCCTGACTTTC
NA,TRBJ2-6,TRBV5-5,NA,CASSRAGTGFSGANVLTF,TGTGCCAGCAGCAGGGCCGGGACTGGTTTTTCTGGGGCCAACGTCCTGACTTTC
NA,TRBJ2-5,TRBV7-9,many,CASSRMFETQYF,TGTGCCAGCAGCCGGATGTTCGAGACCCAGTACTTC
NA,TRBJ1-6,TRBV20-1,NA,CSASPLGAGNSPLHF,TGCAGTGCTAGTCCGTTGGGGGCTGGCAATTCACCCCTCCACTTT
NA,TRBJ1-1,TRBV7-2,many,CASTYGGANAEAFF,TGTGCCAGCACATACGGGGGGGCAAACGCTGAAGCTTTCTTT
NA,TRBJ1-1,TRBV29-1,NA,CSSWYRRNTEAFF,TGCAGCAGTTGGTATAGGCGGAACACTGAAGCTTTCTTT
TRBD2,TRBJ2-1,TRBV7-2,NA,CASSFESSGYNEQFF,TGTGCCAGCAGCTTCGAGTCTAGCGGGTACAATGAGCAGTTCTTC
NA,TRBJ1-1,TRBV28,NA,CASSLPPGLGNTEAFF,TGTGCCAGCAGTTTGCCCCCGGGACTAGGGAATACTGAAGCTTTCTTT
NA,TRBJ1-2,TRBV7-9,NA,CASSGRQEDGYTF,TGTGCCAGCAGCGGCCGACAGGAGGATGGCTACACCTTC
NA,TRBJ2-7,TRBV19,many,CASSIARSYEQYF,TGTGCCAGTAGTATAGCACGGTCCTACGAGCAGTACTTC
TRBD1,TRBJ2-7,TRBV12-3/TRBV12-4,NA,CASSGDRASYEQYF,TGTGCCAGCAGTGGGGACAGAGCCTCCTACGAGCAGTACTTC
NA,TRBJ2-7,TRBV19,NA,CASSNVDSYEQYF,TGTGCCAGTAGTAACGTTGACTCCTACGAGCAGTACTTC
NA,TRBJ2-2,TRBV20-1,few,CSARTGVSTGELFF,TGCAGTGCTAGAACGGGAGTGAGTACCGGGGAGCTGTTTTTT
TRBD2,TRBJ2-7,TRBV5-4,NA,CASSSGLAEERQYF,TGTGCCAGCAGCTCCGGACTAGCGGAGGAGCGGCAGTACTTC
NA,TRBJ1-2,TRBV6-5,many,CASSWQGPYGYTF,TGTGCCAGCAGTTGGCAGGGGCCCTATGGCTACACCTTC
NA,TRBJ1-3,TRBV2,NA,CASSDQRNYGYTIYF,TGTGCCAGCAGTGATCAACGGAACTATGGCTACACCATATATTTT
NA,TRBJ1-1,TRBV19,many,CASTTDRWAFF,TGTGCCAGTACAACCGACAGGTGGGCTTTCTTT
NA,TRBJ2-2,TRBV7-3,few,CASSLLRGNTGELFF,TGTGCCAGCAGCTTACTCCGGGGGAACACCGGGGAGCTGTTTTTT
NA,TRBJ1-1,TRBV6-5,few,CASSYQQGWSAEAFF,TGTGCCAGCAGTTACCAACAGGGTTGGAGCGCTGAAGCTTTCTTT
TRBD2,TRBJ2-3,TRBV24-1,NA,CATSDLAGGYTDTQYF,TGTGCCACCAGTGATTTGGCGGGAGGATACACAGATACGCAGTATTTT
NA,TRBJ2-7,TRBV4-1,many,CASSHPGISNEQYF,TGCGCCAGCAGCCACCCAGGGATATCGAACGAGCAGTACTTC
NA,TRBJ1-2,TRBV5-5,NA,CASSAADYTF,TGTGCCAGCAGCGCTGCGGACTACACCTTC
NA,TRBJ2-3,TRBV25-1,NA,CASSDPSQITDTQYF,TGTGCCAGCAGTGATCCGTCGCAAATCACAGATACGCAGTATTTT
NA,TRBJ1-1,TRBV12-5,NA,CASGLLGGVTFF,TGTGCTAGTGGTTTATTGGGAGGGGTAACTTTCTTT
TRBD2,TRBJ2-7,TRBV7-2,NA,CASSQSLAGGTYEQYF,TGTGCCAGCAGCCAATCACTAGCGGGAGGGACCTACGAGCAGTACTTC
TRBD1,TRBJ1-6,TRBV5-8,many,CASSLGGGSTGDSPLHF,TGTGCCAGCAGCTTGGGCGGAGGTTCGACAGGGGACTCACCCCTCCACTTT
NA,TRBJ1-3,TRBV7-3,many,CASSPTDSSGNTIYF,TGTGCCAGCAGCCCAACGGACAGCTCTGGAAACACCATATATTTT
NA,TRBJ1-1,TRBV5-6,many,CASSPDENTEAFF,TGTGCCAGCAGCCCTGACGAGAACACTGAAGCTTTCTTT
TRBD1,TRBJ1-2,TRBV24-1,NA,CATKTRTGVFGYGYTF,TGTGCCACCAAGACTAGGACAGGGGTCTTCGGTTATGGCTACACCTTC
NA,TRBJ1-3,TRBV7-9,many,CASSRRGTNTGNTIYF,TGTGCCAGCAGCCGACGAGGTACAAATACTGGAAACACCATATATTTT
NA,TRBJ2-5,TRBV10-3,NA,CAVTGEISGILQTQYF,TGTGCCGTGACAGGGGAAATTAGCGGGATTTTGCAGACCCAGTACTTC
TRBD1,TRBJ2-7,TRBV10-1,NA,CTRTGGDEQYF,TGCACCCGGACAGGGGGAGACGAGCAGTACTTC
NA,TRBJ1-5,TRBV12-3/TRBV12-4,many,CASSLALRGQPQHF,TGTGCCAGCAGTTTAGCGCTAAGGGGTCAGCCCCAGCATTTT
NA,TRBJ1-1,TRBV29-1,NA,CSGRHMNTEAFF,TGCAGCGGCAGGCACATGAACACTGAAGCTTTCTTT
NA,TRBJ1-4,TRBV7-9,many,CASSENLGGDEKLFF,TGTGCCAGCAGCGAAAACCTCGGGGGTGATGAAAAACTGTTTTTT
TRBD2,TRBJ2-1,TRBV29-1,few,CSVGLAEGGREQFF,TGCAGCGTAGGACTAGCGGAAGGGGGTAGGGAGCAGTTCTTC
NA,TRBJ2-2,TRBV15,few,CATSSSLLAAGELFF,TGTGCCACCAGCAGCTCTCTGTTGGCCGCCGGGGAGCTGTTTTTT
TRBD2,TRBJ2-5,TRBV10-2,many,CASSVLLAEETQYF,TGCGCCAGCAGTGTCCTCCTAGCGGAAGAGACCCAGTACTTC
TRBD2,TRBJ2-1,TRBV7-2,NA,CASSLIAGDGNEQFF,TGTGCCAGCAGCTTAATAGCGGGAGACGGCAATGAGCAGTTCTTC
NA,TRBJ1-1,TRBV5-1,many,CASSEPRANTEAFF,TGCGCCAGCTCCGAGCCCAGGGCGAACACTGAAGCTTTCTTT
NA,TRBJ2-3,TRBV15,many,CATSRDQELHTDTQYF,TGTGCCACCAGCAGAGATCAGGAGCTACACACAGATACGCAGTATTTT
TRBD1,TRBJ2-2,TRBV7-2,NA,CASSLKTGPWNTGELFF,TGTGCCAGCAGCCTTAAGACAGGGCCTTGGAACACCGGGGAGCTGTTTTTT
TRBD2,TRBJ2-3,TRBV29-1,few,CSVGLAELITDTQYF,TGCAGCGTCGGACTAGCGGAGCTGATCACAGATACGCAGTATTTT
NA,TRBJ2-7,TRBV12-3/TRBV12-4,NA,CASRRGTFYEQYF,TGTGCCAGCAGGAGGGGAACTTTCTACGAGCAGTACTTC
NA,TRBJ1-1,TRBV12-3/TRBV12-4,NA,CASSLDLGYEAFF,TGTGCCAGCAGCTTAGACCTTGGGTATGAAGCTTTCTTT
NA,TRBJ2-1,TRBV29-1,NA,CSVVVVNNEQFF,TGCAGCGTTGTGGTTGTGAACAATGAGCAGTTCTTC
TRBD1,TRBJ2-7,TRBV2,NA,CASSPWGTGGREQYF,TGTGCCAGCAGTCCCTGGGGGACAGGGGGGCGAGAGCAGTACTTC
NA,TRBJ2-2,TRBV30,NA,CACPLGGANTGELFF,TGTGCCTGCCCCCTCGGCGGGGCGAACACCGGGGAGCTGTTTTTT
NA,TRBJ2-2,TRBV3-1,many,CASSWDFGELFF,TGTGCCAGCAGCTGGGACTTCGGGGAGCTGTTTTTT
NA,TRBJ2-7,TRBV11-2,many,CASSPVNSFEQYF,TGTGCCAGCAGCCCGGTTAATTCTTTCGAGCAGTACTTC
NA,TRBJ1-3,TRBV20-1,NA,CSARDGARGNTIYF,TGCAGTGCTAGAGATGGAGCCAGGGGAAACACCATATATTTT